This T cell receptor beta chain was profiled in a study of PD-1 blockade in classical Hodgkin lymphoma (dated by TCRdb to 2018 to 2021). At the level of the whole study: Nivolumab dosing was 3 mg/kg intravenously every 2 weeks, continuing until either disease progression or unacceptable toxicity. To define a peripheral blood immune signature of response to PD-1 blockade in classical Hodgkin lymphoma, the study combined TCR beta sequencing with CyTOF. Summary of the overall study and its limitations: The study was limited to a single clinical trial cohort, and causes of repertoire differences, possibly disease activity or prior therapy, remained undefined. Baseline diversity similar to that of newly diagnosed patients was observed in trial patients achieving complete response, whereas significantly lower diversity was observed in partial responders and progressors. Diversity was lower in patients who began nivolumab less than 1 year after ASCT, so these patients were left out of later analyses to avoid confounding by immune reconstitution. A significant rise by C4D1 was seen in CD4+ but not CD8+ TCR diversity (p=0.0027 vs p=0.16), with the rise being most apparent in complete responders (p=0.02). Newly diagnosed patients were reported to have lower baseline TCR diversity than healthy donors, and relapsed/refractory patients were reported to have lower baseline TCR diversity still.

The intended sense of this specimen's time point label: cycle 4 day 1 (C4D1), after less than seven weeks of nivolumab. Every trial patient had relapsed following autologous stem cell transplantation, and prior brentuximab vedotin exposure was what differed among cohorts A, B and C. A total of 50 to 70 patients with relapsed/refractory classical Hodgkin lymphoma made up the trial cohort, and each patient's best overall response was complete response, partial response or progressive disease. Single-agent nivolumab was administered to trial patients in the multi-cohort phase II CheckMate 205 trial. An independent review committee assessed best overall response using the 2007 International Working Group response criteria. Trial PBMCs were obtained immediately prior to nivolumab initiation (C1D1) and on therapy at cycle 2 day 1 and cycle 4 day 1. Peripheral blood was collected in 8 mL Vacutainer Cell Preparation Tubes, from which PBMCs were isolated by centrifugation and then cryopreserved.

The Qiagen DNeasy kit was used to extract genomic DNA both from unsorted PBMCs and from the negatively selected CD4+ and CD8+ fractions. TCR beta CDR3 regions were amplified by immunoSEQ multiplex PCR using primers annealing to V and J segments. Amplification bias was minimized using a synthetic immune receptor repertoire, and residual bias was removed computationally after sequencing. In the source study's methods: Repertoire diversity was quantified as the Shannon entropy index using custom Python scripts. Unsorted, CD4+ and CD8+ repertoires were examined separately, except in combined analyses, for which CD4+ and CD8+ sequences were merged in silico. A clone was considered expanded if an increase in frequency of at least 2-fold after treatment relative to C1D1 was found, and a pseudocount of 0.5 was applied to clones undetected at baseline. Clones with 0 or 1 copy at C1D1 were classified as singleton clones, and clones with 2 or more copies were classified as non-singleton clones. Clones expanded in unsorted samples were labelled as CD4+, CD8+ or unknown by matching protein sequences in sorted samples from the same patient. Wilcoxon tests were applied to paired samples to test diversity changes from C1D1 to C4D1. As stored in TCRdb, this immuneACCESS dataset retains in-frame rearrangements with V and J assigned. A fraction of the clones does not appear; measured against another copy, unresolved V genes explain less than half of the discrepancy, and the remainder lacks a known reason. From that table come the V and J calls and clone size; the DNA was used to work out D and trimming. The sample profile shows some 22,000 clones; over 70% of them were found once. The top ten hold less than 20% of the sample.

This clone came up once. Its antigen remains undetermined. No qualities accompany the bases; no much larger clone lies one base away. The sequencing used peripheral blood mononuclear cells (PBMCs), collected before the fourth cycle of nivolumab. This clonotype was obtained from a human donor with classical Hodgkin lymphoma.

The CDR3 region: CASSRRRQGLVVGELFF. The DNA sequence is as follows: TGTGCCAGCTCGCGGAGAAGACAGGGACTAGTGGTCGGGGAGCTGTTTTTT. The V and J genes are TRBV18 and TRBJ2-2; TRBD2 is possibly the D segment (8 matching bases). The CDR3 holds 17 amino acids from the cysteine to the phenylalanine. Only the CDR3 DNA stays, 51 bases, in frame from base 1. The germline V gene gives CDR1 as KGHSH and CDR2 as LQKENI. At the junction V is shortened by 6 bases and J by 7 bases, with 24 bases in between.